Detailed here is one T cell receptor (beta chain). Its target is not known. The V gene's germline CDR1 is GTSNPN and CDR2 SVGIG (reference sequence). Trimming took 3 bases from V and 7 from J, leaving 10 bases between them. The CDR3 has 12 residues. Sample time point: blood 2 weeks post-SBRT. The sample's treatment: 15 Gy SBRT to primary tumor, nephrectomy 4 weeks later. The data were taken from a study of radiation and T cells in renal cell carcinoma. Study observations and caveats: In blood, top tumor clones expanded by 2 weeks, shrinking by 4.

Measured with immunoSEQ multiplex PCR; TCRdb has only the in-frame clones, and not every one. This table holds roughly 150,000 clones, 80% to 90% found once. The chain combines TRBV30 with TRBJ2-1, with D tentatively TRBD1 (6 bases). The TCR sequence derives from a woman in her forties or fifties with renal cell carcinoma. The sequencing used blood, collected from a patient whose treatment included radiotherapy and nephrectomy. This CDR3 reads CAWRPTGNEQFF. As DNA, the CDR3 is TGTGCCTGGAGACCAACAGGGAATGAGCAGTTCTTC. Variable domain in full (rest from reference TRBV30 and TRBJ2-1): SQTIHQWPATLVQPVGSPLSLECTVEGTSNPNLYWYRQAAGRGLQLLFYSVGIGQISSEVPQNLSASRPQDRQFILSSKKLLLSDSGFYLCAWRPTGNEQFFGPGTRLTVL.